Each of the 24 T cell receptor beta chains below was sequenced from the same sample in a study of cytomegalovirus exposure and HLA in healthy donors. The primer mix had 60 Vbeta and 13 Jbeta primers. TCRdb's copy holds only in-frame clones and misses some; the assay was immunoSEQ multiplex PCR. The table includes roughly 160,000 clones, about four fifths detected once. The sample comprised PBMCs. The receptors come from a man aged 25 to 40 in good health and CMV-seronegative.

This chain links TRBV6-6 with TRBJ1-5; 9 bases agree with TRBD1. Germline loops: CDR1 MNHNY, CDR2 SVGAGI (reference sequence). This CDR3 has 13 amino acids. Trimming removed 6 bases from V and 7 bases from J; junction bases left unmatched: 4. The CDR3 spells CASSGTGRQPQHF. CDR3 bases: TGTGCCAGCAGCGGGACAGGGAGGCAGCCCCAGCATTTT.

The J gene is TRBJ2-5, the V gene TRBV7-9, with no clear D. This CDR3 has 12 amino acids. The germline V gene has CDR1 SEHNR and CDR2 FQNEAQ (reference sequence). The germline V and J ends were trimmed by 3 bases and 5 bases, with 7 bases remaining between them. The CDR3 coding sequence is TGTGCCAGCAGCTTTCTTCCGGAGACCCAGTACTTC. Translating it yields CASSFLPETQYF.

The rearrangement joins TRBV27 to TRBJ2-1, with D possibly TRBD2 on 5 matching bases. From germline, CDR1 is MNHEY and CDR2 SMNVEV (reference sequence). V dropped 5 bases and J dropped 2 bases, with 16 bases sitting between them. The CDR3 has 16 residues. The CDR3 DNA follows: TGTGCCAGCAGTCTTTTACGGGGTGGCGCCTACAATGAGCAGTTCTTC. Protein: CASSLLRGGAYNEQFF.

The chain recombines TRBV4-3 with TRBJ2-2, with TRBD1 as a possible D gene (6 bases). CDR3 length: 14 residues. V shed 3 bases and J shed 10 bases, with 15 bases lying between them. CDR1 is LGHNA, CDR2 YSLEER, per germline. CDR3: CASSQGIRGLELFF. The CDR3 DNA follows: TGCGCCAGCAGCCAGGGGATCAGGGGATTGGAGCTGTTTTTT.

This chain uses TRBV5-1 with TRBJ1-1; no firm D call. The CDR3 totals 15 residues. Germline loops: CDR1 SGHRS, CDR2 YFSETQ. Trimming took 0 bases from V and 0 from J, leaving 9 bases between them. This CDR3 is CASSLASLMNTEAFF. Written as DNA, the CDR3 is TGCGCCAGCAGCTTGGCCTCTCTTATGAACACTGAAGCTTTCTTT.

The rearrangement links TRBV5-5 to TRBJ1-5; tentatively, D is TRBD1 (5 bases). V lost 0 bases, J lost 5 bases, and 12 bases lay in between. Germline CDR1 SGHKS, CDR2 YYEKEE (reference sequence). The CDR3 runs 15 residues. CDR3 residues: CASSLGRGVDQPQHF. Written as DNA, the CDR3 is TGTGCCAGCAGCTTGGGGAGGGGCGTTGATCAGCCCCAGCATTTT.

The chain employs TRBV27 and TRBJ2-7; 7 nucleotides agree with TRBD1. The CDR3 runs 14 residues. V lost 3 bases, J lost 0 bases, and 2 bases stayed unmatched. The germline V gene encodes CDR1 MNHEY and CDR2 SMNVEV (reference sequence). The CDR3 region is CASSFRDSSYEQYF. The CDR3 region has the DNA TGTGCCAGCAGTTTCCGGGACAGCTCCTACGAGCAGTACTTC.

The chain couples TRBV10-3 to TRBJ2-3; 7 nucleotides align to TRBD2. The length of the CDR3 is 14 residues. V trimming: 10 bases; J trimming: 2 bases; junction bases outside the gene matches: 9. CDR1 and CDR2 (germline): ENHRY, SYGVKD. The CDR3 nucleotides are TGTGCCACCAAGCGGGGAGTTACCACAGATACGCAGTATTTT. Residues: CATKRGVTTDTQYF.

The chain joins TRBV13 to TRBJ1-2; 7 nucleotides align to TRBD1. V lost 1 base, J lost 5 bases, and 4 bases stayed unmatched. From germline, CDR1 is PRHDT and CDR2 FYEKMQ (reference sequence). This CDR3 region has 14 residues. The chain's CDR3 is CASSLDRGGYGYTF. In DNA, the CDR3 is TGTGCCAGCAGCTTAGACAGGGGAGGTTATGGCTACACCTTC. Using reference TRBV13 and TRBJ1-2 for the parts outside the CDR3, the full variable domain is AAGVIQSPRHLIKEKRETATLKCYPIPRHDTVYWYQQGPGQDPQFLISFYEKMQSDKGSIPDRFSAQQFSDYHSELNMSSLELGDSALYFCASSLDRGGYGYTFGSGTRLTVV.

The chain employs TRBV28 and TRBJ1-5, with D possibly matching TRBD1 (5 bases). Germline CDR1 reads MDHEN; CDR2 reads SYDVKM. The CDR3 runs 12 residues. V lost 8 bases to trimming and J lost 5 bases, with 10 bases between them. In DNA form, the CDR3 reads TGTGCCAGCGCGGGGGGGTATCAGCCCCAGCATTTT. This translates into CASAGGYQPQHF.

The chain recombines TRBV11-2 with TRBJ2-7, with D possibly TRBD1 on 5 matching bases. This CDR3 is built from 15 residues. Trimming pared 5 bases from V and 0 bases from J, leaving 14 bases between. Germline CDR1 is SGHAT and CDR2 is FQNNGV. In DNA form, the CDR3 reads TGTGCCAGCAGCCCCAGGGTCAGAGGCTCCTACGAGCAGTACTTC. Its protein is CASSPRVRGSYEQYF.

The V call is TRBV19, the J call TRBJ2-5, with 7 bases fitting TRBD2. The CDR3 sequence is 17 residues long. The J segment lost 7 bases and the V segment lost 0 bases, leaving 14 bases of the junction unmatched. Germline values: CDR1 LNHDA, CDR2 SQIVND (reference sequence). CDR3 nucleotides: TGTGCCAGTAGTATAGATCGCGGGGGATATGGCGGGGGGACCCAGTACTTC. This codes for CASSIDRGGYGGGTQYF.

The chain joins TRBV15 to TRBJ1-1; TRBD1 might be the D (5 bases). V lost 1 base and J 7 bases, leaving 16 bases between the germline ends. The CDR3 covers 15 residues. The germline V gene encodes CDR1 LNHNV and CDR2 YYDKDF (reference sequence). As DNA, the CDR3 is TGTGCCACCAGCAGAGCCCCCAGACAGCCCTTTGAAGCTTTCTTT. Amino acids: CATSRAPRQPFEAFF.

The chain's CDR3 is CASSLGLHETQYF. The CDR3 bases are TGTGCCAGCAGCTTGGGACTGCACGAGACCCAGTACTTC. The J gene is TRBJ2-5, the V gene TRBV11-2, with D tentatively TRBD2 (6 bases). Germline CDR1 SGHAT, CDR2 FQNNGV. The germline V and J ends were trimmed by 3 bases and 5 bases, with 10 bases remaining between them. CDR3 length: 13 residues.

This chain links TRBV6-1 with TRBJ1-5; a possible D gene is TRBD1 (5 bases). The CDR3 loop spans 15 amino acids. V was shortened by 0 bases and J by 7 bases, with 13 bases between the two germline ends. Looked up from germline, CDR1 is MNHNS and CDR2 is SASEGT. The CDR3 spells CASSEAQGWYQPQHF. In nucleotides, the CDR3 is TGTGCCAGCAGTGAAGCGCAGGGATGGTACCAGCCCCAGCATTTT.

The rearrangement uses TRBV11-3 and TRBJ2-7, with 9 nucleotides matching TRBD1. The CDR3 is 15 amino acids. Looked up from germline, CDR1 is SGHNT and CDR2 is YENEEA. Trimming took 4 bases from V and 5 from J; bases not matched to a gene: 9. The CDR3 here is CASSSGTGFTHEQYF. DNA for the CDR3: TGTGCCAGCAGCTCCGGGACAGGGTTTACCCACGAGCAGTACTTC.

This chain connects TRBV7-2 to TRBJ2-7; perhaps TRBD1 as D (5 bases). V lost 5 bases and J lost 6, with 8 bases in between. CDR1 and CDR2 (germline): SGHTA, FQGNSA. CDR3 length: 11 amino acids. CDR3 amino acids: CASSARAEQYF. CDR3 coding DNA: TGTGCCAGCAGCGCCAGGGCCGAGCAGTACTTC.

The V gene is TRBV9, the J gene TRBJ1-2; D unclear. Trimming left V 0 bases short and J 7 bases short, with 7 bases between. Germline V gives CDR1 SGDLS, CDR2 YYNGEE. The CDR3 spans 12 residues. The CDR3 DNA reads as TGTGCCAGCAGCGTAGCCGGGTCTGGCTACACCTTC. Its protein is CASSVAGSGYTF.

The CDR3 sequence is CASTALRGSNQPQHF. The CDR3 DNA sequence: TGTGCCAGCACGGCCCTTAGGGGTAGCAATCAGCCCCAGCATTTT. The V call is TRBV2, the J call TRBJ1-5, with a weak D call TRBD1 (5 bases). The V gene's germline CDR1 is SNHLY and CDR2 FYNNEI. The ends were cut back, 7 bases at V and 0 bases at J, with 13 bases in the middle. The CDR3 is made up of 15 amino acids.

The DNA of the CDR3 is TGTGCCAGCAGCTTGGCGTTCGGCTCCAGGGGGGACACTGAAGCTTTCTTT. This codes for CASSLAFGSRGDTEAFF. The V and J genes are TRBV7-2 and TRBJ1-1, with 7 bases matching TRBD1. Germline V gene lookup returns CDR1 SGHTA and CDR2 FQGNSA. The CDR3 is 17 residues long. Trimming removed 3 bases from V and 3 bases from J; junction bases left unmatched: 13.

Written as DNA, the CDR3 is TGTGCCAGTAATTGGCGGGGGGGATATGGCTACACCTTC. The encoded protein is CASNWRGGYGYTF. The chain employs TRBV19 and TRBJ1-2; tentatively, D is TRBD1 (5 bases). CDR1 and CDR2 (germline): LNHDA, SQIVND (reference sequence). The V gene lost 7 bases and the J gene lost 5 bases, with 14 bases spanning the gap. The CDR3 contains 13 residues.

The count of this clone is one. The chain combines TRBV5-1 with TRBJ2-1, with TRBD2 identical over 10 bases. The CDR3 sequence is 17 residues long. After removal of 4 bases from V and 8 bases from J, the junction contained 15 bases not matched to a gene. CDR1 is SGHRS, CDR2 YFSETQ, per germline. The CDR3 is CASSVLAGSGGGHEQFF. The DNA of the CDR3 is TGCGCCAGCAGCGTACTAGCGGGATCTGGTGGGGGGCATGAGCAGTTCTTC.

The chain couples TRBV7-6 to TRBJ2-1, with TRBD2 identical over 8 bases. The junction had 9 bases not matched to a gene; V was cut back by 5 bases and J by 3 bases. The germline gives CDR1 SGHVS, CDR2 FNYEAQ. The CDR3 has 16 amino acids. CDR3 in amino acids: CASSGLVAGGYNEQFF. DNA for the CDR3: TGTGCCAGCAGCGGGCTGGTGGCGGGGGGCTACAATGAGCAGTTCTTC. Supplemented by reference TRBV7-6 and TRBJ2-1, the full variable domain reads GAGVSQSPRYKVTKRGQDVALRCDPISGHVSLYWYRQALGQGPEFLTYFNYEAQQDKSGLPNDRFSAERPEGSISTLTIQRTEQRDSAMYRCASSGLVAGGYNEQFFGPGTRLTVL.

The chain couples TRBV7-2 to TRBJ2-3; 8 bases are shared with TRBD2. The CDR3 loop spans 14 amino acids. V lost 5 bases to trimming and J lost 4 bases; unmatched junction nucleotides: 5. CDR1 is SGHTA and CDR2 is FQGNSA in the germline V gene. The CDR3 sequence is CASSPLGRADTQYF. In DNA, the CDR3 is TGTGCCAGCAGCCCCCTCGGGAGGGCAGATACGCAGTATTTT.